The rows below give T cell receptor beta chains drawn from one sample of a study of T cells in localized non-small cell lung cancer. This table comes from immunoSEQ multiplex PCR, and its TCRdb copy is limited to in-frame clones, with some not included. The table has tens of thousands of clones, 70% to 90% seen once. Sequencing was performed on peripheral blood mononuclear cells, taken before any cancer treatment. The receptors originated from a male donor aged 60 or older with stage II lung adenocarcinoma. The CDR3 runs from the conserved cysteine through the conserved F or W.

TRBV5-1 | CASSSGTSGSQEQFF
TRBV5-4 | CASGQLPGPYNEQFF
TRBV6-5 | CASSYSIGGGQPQHF
TRBV2 | CASSLGGQGQPQHF
TRBV30 | CAWKRTSTDTQYF
TRBV10-2 | CASSTQRDTQYF
TRBV7-9 | CASSPAAGGSGNTIYF
TRBV5-1 | CASRDYRAANEKLFF
TRBV28 | CASSPGGVGYGYTF
TRBV28 | CASTWGASGEQFF
TRBV11-1 | CASTLSGGRDLSYNEQFF
TRBV14 | CASSPGGAGSGPQHF
TRBV29-1 | CSARQPNTGELFF
TRBV27 | CASRSPYEQYF